The 5 T cell receptor beta chains given below trace back to one sample, sequenced in a study of response to subunit inactivated influenza vaccine. In TCRdb, the RT-PCR reads were re-called with MiXCR into one record per CDR3 protein. The sample has about 520,000 distinct CDR3 sequences, approximately 7.3% seen once. Sample: PBMCs from blood, taken 23 to 25 months after vaccination. The receptors come from a man between 50 and 69 years old who received an inactivated influenza vaccine.

The chain joins TRBV20-1 to TRBJ2-7, with 10 bases lining up with TRBD1. The CDR3 extends over 16 amino acids. CDR1 and CDR2 from the germline V gene are DFQATT and SNEGSKA (reference sequence). With 4 bases clipped from V and 3 bases from J, the junction kept 12 bases outside the gene matches. CDR3 sequence: CSAKINRDRGFYEQYF. The CDR3 DNA reads as TGCAGTGCTAAAATAAACCGGGACAGGGGTTTCTACGAGCAGTACTTC.

This clonotype appeared a few times. The chain employs TRBV7-2 and TRBJ2-5, with a weak D call TRBD1 (6 bases). The CDR3 extends over 16 amino acids. Germline V CDR1 and CDR2: SGHTA, FQGNSA. With 1 base removed from V and 5 bases from J, the gap between germline ends came to 17 bases. The CDR3 spells CASSLVEGVILETQYF. DNA of the CDR3: TGTGCCAGCAGCTTAGTTGAGGGGGTGATTTTGGAGACCCAGTACTTC.

This chain uses TRBV12-3 or TRBV12-4 with TRBJ2-3; 8 positions agree with TRBD1. The CDR3 covers 15 residues. The trim removed 3 bases at V and 1 base at J, leaving 3 bases unmatched. Written as DNA, the CDR3 is TGTGCCAGCAGTTTGTTGGGACAGGGCACAGATACGCAGTATTTT. Protein: CASSLLGQGTDTQYF.

CDR3 sequence (DNA): TGTGCCAGCAGCCTCGGGACAGGGTGGAACAATGAGCAGTTCTTC. It encodes CASSLGTGWNNEQFF. The chain employs TRBV12-3 or TRBV12-4 and TRBJ2-1; TRBD1 matches 9 bases. The CDR3 runs 15 residues. With 6 bases clipped from V and 5 bases from J, the junction kept 8 bases outside the gene matches.

This clonotype was found a few times. The chain has TRBV7-3 and TRBJ2-3; perhaps TRBD2 as D (6 bases). Trimming took 5 bases from V and 5 from J, leaving 17 bases between them. This CDR3 contains 15 residues. Looked up from germline, CDR1 is SGHTA and CDR2 is FQGTGA. In DNA, the CDR3 is TGTGCCAGCAGCCGAGGGTTAATAGCGGAAGATACGCAGTATTTT. This translates into CASSRGLIAEDTQYF.